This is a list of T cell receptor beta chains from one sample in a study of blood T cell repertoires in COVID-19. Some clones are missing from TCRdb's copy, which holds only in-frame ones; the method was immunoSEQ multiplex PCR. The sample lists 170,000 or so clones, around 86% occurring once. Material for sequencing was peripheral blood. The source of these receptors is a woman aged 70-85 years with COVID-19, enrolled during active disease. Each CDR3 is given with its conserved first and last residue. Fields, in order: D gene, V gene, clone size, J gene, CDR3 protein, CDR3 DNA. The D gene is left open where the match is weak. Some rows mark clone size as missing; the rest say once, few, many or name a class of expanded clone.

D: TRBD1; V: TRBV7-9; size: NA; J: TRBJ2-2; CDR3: CASSSQGARSTGELFF; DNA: TGTGCCAGCAGCTCACAGGGGGCGCGATCCACCGGGGAGCTGTTTTTT
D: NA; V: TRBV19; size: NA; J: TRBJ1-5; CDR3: CASSIDSYQPQHF; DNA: TGTGCCAGTAGCATCGACAGCTATCAGCCCCAGCATTTT
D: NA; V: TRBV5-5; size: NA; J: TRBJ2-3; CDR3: CASSWVGPGQGFTDTQYF; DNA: TGTGCCAGCAGCTGGGTAGGACCGGGACAAGGATTCACAGATACGCAGTATTTT
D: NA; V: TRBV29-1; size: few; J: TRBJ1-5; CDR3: CSVGQFNQPQHF; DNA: TGCAGCGTTGGACAGTTCAATCAGCCCCAGCATTTT
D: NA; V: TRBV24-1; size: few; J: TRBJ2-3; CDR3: CATSDLAVDSTDTQYF; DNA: TGTGCCACCAGTGATTTGGCGGTGGATAGCACAGATACGCAGTATTTT
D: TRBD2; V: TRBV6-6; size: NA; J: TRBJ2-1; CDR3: CASSRLGTSGYSSYNEQFF; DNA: TGTGCCAGCAGTCGTCTAGGGACTAGCGGGTACAGCTCCTACAATGAGCAGTTCTTC
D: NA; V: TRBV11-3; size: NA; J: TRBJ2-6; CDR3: CASSLDTGPETGANVLTF; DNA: TGTGCCAGCAGCTTAGATACAGGCCCAGAAACTGGGGCCAACGTCCTGACTTTC
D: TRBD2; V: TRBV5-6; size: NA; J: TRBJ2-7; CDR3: CASSLVGTSGTYEQYF; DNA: TGTGCCAGCAGCTTGGTAGGGACTAGCGGGACCTACGAGCAGTACTTC
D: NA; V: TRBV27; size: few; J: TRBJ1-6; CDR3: CASSWFRGYNSPLHF; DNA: TGTGCCAGCAGTTGGTTTAGGGGGTATAATTCACCCCTCCACTTT
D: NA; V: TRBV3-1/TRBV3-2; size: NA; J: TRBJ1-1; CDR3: CASSQARAIKTRIHTEAFF; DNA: TGTGCCAGCAGCCAAGCCCGAGCCATTAAGACTCGAATTCACACTGAAGCTTTCTTT
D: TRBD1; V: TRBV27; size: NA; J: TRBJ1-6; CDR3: CASSLLGGQGLHF; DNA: TGTGCCAGCAGTTTATTGGGAGGACAGGGGCTCCACTTT
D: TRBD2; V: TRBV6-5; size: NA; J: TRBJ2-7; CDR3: CASRGLLLEQYF; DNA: TGTGCCAGCAGGGGACTACTCCTGGAGCAGTACTTC
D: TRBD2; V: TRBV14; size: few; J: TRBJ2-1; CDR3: CASSLGLGFDEQFF; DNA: TGTGCCAGCAGCCTCGGACTAGGATTCGATGAGCAGTTCTTC
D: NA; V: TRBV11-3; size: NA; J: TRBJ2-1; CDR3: CAILGTLNEQFF; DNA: TGTGCCATCTTGGGGACATTGAATGAGCAGTTCTTC
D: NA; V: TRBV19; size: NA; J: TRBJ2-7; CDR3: CASNRDIYSYEQYF; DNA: TGTGCCAGTAACCGCGACATATACTCCTACGAGCAGTACTTC
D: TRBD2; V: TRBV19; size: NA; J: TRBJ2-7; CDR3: CASSPGTSVSYEQYF; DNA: TGTGCCAGCTCCCCCGGGACTAGCGTCTCCTACGAGCAGTACTTC
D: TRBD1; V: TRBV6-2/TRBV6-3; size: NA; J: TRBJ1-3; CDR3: CASSSRQGIGNTIYF; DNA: TGTGCCAGCAGTTCCAGACAGGGGATTGGAAACACCATATATTTT
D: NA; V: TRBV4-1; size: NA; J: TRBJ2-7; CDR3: CASSQAGGYTLEQYF; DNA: TGCGCCAGCAGCCAAGCCGGCGGATACACTCTCGAGCAGTACTTC